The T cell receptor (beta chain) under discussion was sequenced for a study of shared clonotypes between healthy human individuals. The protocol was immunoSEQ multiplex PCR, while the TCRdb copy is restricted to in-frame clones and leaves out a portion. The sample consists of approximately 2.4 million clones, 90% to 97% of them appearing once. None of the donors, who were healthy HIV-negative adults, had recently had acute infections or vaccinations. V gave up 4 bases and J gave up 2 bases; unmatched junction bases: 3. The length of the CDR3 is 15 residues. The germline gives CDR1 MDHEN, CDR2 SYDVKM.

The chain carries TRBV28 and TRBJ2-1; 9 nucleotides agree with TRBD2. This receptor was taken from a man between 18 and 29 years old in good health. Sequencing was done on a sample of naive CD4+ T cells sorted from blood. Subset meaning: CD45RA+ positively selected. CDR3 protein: CASSSSGVAYNEQFF. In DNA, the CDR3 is TGTGCCAGCAGTTCTAGCGGGGTGGCCTACAATGAGCAGTTCTTC.